This TCR beta chain comes out of a study of blood T cells in healthy people across ages. Study results and limitations: Changes seen in expanded clonotypes were possibly confounded by donor CMV status left unknown. Percentage of naive T cells showed a strong correlation with TCR beta diversity.

Germline-derived CDR1 and CDR2 are SQVTM and ANQGSEA. V was shortened by 3 bases and J by 4 bases, with 13 bases between the two germline ends. The CDR3 length is 14 residues. Concerning this clonotype itself: Its antigen remains unknown.

A J-beta primer mix and a sample-barcoded 5' primer were used in a second PCR of roughly 7 to 12 cycles. Tags on each cDNA molecule came from a template-switch adaptor with 12 random nucleotides. From the 5' RACE reads, TCRdb called clonotypes with MiXCR, one entry per CDR3 protein. Among around 1,900,000 distinct CDR3 sequences, about two fifths were seen once, and the ten largest hold more than 20%. Donor samples were obtained from healthy Caucasian individuals from Russia, aged 6 to 90. J is TRBJ2-1 and V is TRBV29-1; D remains unclear. The TCR sequence derives from a human donor in good health. Specimen: blood. The CDR3 protein is CSVDRLTFYNEQFF. CDR3 DNA sequence: TGCAGCGTTGATCGGCTGACCTTTTACAATGAGCAGTTCTTC.